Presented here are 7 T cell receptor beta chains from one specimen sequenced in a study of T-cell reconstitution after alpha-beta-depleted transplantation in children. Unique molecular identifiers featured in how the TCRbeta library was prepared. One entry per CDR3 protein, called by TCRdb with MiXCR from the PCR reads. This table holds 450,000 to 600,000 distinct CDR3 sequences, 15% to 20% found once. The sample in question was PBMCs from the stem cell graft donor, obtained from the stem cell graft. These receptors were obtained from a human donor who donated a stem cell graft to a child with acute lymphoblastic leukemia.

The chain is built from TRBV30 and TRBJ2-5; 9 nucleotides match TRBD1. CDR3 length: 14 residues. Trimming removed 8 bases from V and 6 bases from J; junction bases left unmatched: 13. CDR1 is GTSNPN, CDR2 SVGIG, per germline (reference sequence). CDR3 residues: CARAIQGATKTQYF. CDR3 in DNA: TGTGCCCGGGCAATACAGGGGGCGACCAAGACCCAGTACTTC.

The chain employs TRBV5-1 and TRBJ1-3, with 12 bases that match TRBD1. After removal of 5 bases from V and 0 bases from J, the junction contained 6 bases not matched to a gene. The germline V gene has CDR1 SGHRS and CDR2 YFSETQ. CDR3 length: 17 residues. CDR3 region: CASRPGTGGSSGNTIYF. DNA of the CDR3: TGCGCCAGCAGACCAGGGACAGGGGGCAGCTCTGGAAACACCATATATTTT.

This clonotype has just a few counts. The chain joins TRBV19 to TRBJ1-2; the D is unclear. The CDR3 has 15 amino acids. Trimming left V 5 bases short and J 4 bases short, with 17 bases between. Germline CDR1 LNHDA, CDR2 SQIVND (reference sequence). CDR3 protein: CASSLRIGNRYGYTF. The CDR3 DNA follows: TGTGCCAGTAGTCTCCGGATAGGCAACCGCTATGGCTACACCTTC. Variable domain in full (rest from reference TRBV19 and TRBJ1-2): DGGITQSPKYLFRKEGQNVTLSCEQNLNHDAMYWYRQDPGQGLRLIYYSQIVNDFQKGDIAEGYSVSREKKESFPLTVTSAQKNPTAFYLCASSLRIGNRYGYTFGSGTRLTVV.

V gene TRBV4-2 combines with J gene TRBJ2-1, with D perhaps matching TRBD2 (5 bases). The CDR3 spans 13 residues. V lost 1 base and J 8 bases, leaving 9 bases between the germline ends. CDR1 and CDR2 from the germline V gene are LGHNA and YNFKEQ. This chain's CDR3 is CASSQGPRDEQFF. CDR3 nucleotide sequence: TGTGCCAGCAGCCAAGGCCCGCGGGATGAGCAGTTCTTC.

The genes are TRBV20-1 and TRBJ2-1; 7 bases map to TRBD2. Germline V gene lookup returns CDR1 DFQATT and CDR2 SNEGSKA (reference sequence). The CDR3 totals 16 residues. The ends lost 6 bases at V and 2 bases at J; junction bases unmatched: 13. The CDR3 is CSAPQWRETPYNEQFF. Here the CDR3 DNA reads TGCAGTGCCCCTCAGTGGCGGGAGACTCCCTACAATGAGCAGTTCTTC.

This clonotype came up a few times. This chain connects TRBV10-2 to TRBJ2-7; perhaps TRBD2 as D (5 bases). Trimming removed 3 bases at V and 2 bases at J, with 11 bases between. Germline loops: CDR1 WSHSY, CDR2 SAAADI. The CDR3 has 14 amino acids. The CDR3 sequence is CASSDIPGTYEQYF. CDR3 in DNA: TGCGCCAGCAGTGATATCCCGGGAACCTACGAGCAGTACTTC.

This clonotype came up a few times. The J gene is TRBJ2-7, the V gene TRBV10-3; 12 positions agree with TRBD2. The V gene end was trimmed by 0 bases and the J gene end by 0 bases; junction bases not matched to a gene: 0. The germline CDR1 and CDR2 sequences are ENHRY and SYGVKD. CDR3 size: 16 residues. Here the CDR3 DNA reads TGTGCCATCAGTGAGTCGACTAGCGGGAGCTCCTACGAGCAGTACTTC. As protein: CAISESTSGSSYEQYF.